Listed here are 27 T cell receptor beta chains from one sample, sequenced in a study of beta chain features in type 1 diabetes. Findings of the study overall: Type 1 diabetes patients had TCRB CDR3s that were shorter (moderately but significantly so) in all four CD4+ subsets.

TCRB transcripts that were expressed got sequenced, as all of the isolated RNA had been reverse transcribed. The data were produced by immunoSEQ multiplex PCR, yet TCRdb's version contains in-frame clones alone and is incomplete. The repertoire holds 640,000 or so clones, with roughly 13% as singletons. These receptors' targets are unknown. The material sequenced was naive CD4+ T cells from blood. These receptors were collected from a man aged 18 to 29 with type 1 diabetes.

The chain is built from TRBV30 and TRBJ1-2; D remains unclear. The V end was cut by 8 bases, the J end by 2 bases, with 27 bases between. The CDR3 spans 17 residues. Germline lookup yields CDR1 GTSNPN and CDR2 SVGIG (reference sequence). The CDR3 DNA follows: TGTGCCCACACCCCCAGGATGAGATACAGTTTGAACTATGGCTACACCTTC. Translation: CAHTPRMRYSLNYGYTF.

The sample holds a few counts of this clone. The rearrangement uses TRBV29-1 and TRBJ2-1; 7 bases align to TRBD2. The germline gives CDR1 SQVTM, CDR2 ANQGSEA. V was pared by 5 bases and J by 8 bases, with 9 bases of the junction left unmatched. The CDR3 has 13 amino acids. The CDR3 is CSVSVRGGHEQFF. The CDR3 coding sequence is TGCAGCGTTTCAGTTAGGGGAGGGCATGAGCAGTTCTTC.

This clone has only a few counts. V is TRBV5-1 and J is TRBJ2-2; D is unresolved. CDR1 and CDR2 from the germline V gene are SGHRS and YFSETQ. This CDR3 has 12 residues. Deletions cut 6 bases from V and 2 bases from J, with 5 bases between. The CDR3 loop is CASTENTGELFF. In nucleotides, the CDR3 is TGCGCCAGCACTGAAAACACCGGGGAGCTGTTTTTT.

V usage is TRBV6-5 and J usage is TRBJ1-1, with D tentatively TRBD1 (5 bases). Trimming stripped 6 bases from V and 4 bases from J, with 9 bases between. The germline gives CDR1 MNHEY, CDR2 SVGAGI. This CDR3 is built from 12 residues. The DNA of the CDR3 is TGTGCCAGCAGGCGACAGCGCACTGAAGCTTTCTTT. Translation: CASRRQRTEAFF.

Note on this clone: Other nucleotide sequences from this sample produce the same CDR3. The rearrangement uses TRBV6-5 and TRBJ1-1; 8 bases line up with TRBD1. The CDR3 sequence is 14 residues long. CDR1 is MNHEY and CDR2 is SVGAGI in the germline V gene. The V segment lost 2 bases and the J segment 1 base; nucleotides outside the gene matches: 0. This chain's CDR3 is CASSYGTGNTEAFF. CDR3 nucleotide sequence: TGTGCCAGCAGTTACGGGACAGGGAACACTGAAGCTTTCTTT.

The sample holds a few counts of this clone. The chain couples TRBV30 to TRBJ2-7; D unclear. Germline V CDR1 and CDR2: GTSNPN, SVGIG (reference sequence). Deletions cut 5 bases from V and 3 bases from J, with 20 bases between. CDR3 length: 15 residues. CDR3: CAWGVPHGGVYEQYF. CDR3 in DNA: TGTGCCTGGGGAGTTCCCCACGGCGGCGTCTACGAGCAGTACTTC.

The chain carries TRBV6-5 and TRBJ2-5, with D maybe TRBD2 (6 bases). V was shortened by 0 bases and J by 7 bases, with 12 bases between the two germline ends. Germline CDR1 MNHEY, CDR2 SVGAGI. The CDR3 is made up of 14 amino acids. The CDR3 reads CASSYSRESGTQYF. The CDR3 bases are TGTGCCAGCAGTTACTCCCGGGAGTCAGGGACCCAGTACTTC.

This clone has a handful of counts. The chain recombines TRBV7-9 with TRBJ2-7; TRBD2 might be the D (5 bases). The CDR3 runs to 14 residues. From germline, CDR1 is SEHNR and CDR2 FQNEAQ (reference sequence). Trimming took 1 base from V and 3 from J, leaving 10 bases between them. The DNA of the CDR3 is TGTGCCAGCAGCTTAGATATCGGGAACTACGAGCAGTACTTC. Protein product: CASSLDIGNYEQYF. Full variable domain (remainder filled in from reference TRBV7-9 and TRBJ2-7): DTGVSQNPRHKITKRGQNVTFRCDPISEHNRLYWYRQTLGQGPEFLTYFQNEAQLEKSRLLSDRFSAERPKGSFSTLEIQRTEQGDSAMYLCASSLDIGNYEQYFGPGTRLTVT.

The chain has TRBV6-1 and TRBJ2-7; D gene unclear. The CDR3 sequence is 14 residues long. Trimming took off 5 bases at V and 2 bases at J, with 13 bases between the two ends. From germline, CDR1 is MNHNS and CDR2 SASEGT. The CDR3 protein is CASSSRAPAYEQYF. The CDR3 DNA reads TGTGCCAGCAGTTCCCGGGCACCCGCCTACGAGCAGTACTTC.

The CDR3 sequence is CASSPGLFRTEAFF. CDR3 in DNA: TGTGCCAGCAGTCCGGGACTTTTTCGCACTGAAGCTTTCTTT. V usage is TRBV28 and J usage is TRBJ1-1; the D gene is possibly TRBD1 (5 bases). V lost 5 bases to trimming and J lost 4 bases, with 14 bases between them. Germline CDR1 MDHEN, CDR2 SYDVKM. The CDR3 is made up of 14 amino acids. The full variable domain, its missing parts supplied by reference TRBV28 and TRBJ1-1, is DVKVTQSSRYLVKRTGEKVFLECVQDMDHENMFWYRQDPGLGLRLIYFSYDVKMKEKGDIPEGYSVSREKKERFSLILESASTNQTSMYLCASSPGLFRTEAFFGQGTRLTVV.

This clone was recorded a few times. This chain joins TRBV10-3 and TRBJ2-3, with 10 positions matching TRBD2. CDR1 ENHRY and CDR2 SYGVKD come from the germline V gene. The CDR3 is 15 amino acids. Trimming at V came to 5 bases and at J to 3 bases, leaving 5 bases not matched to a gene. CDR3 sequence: CAISPPSGRTDTQYF. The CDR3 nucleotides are TGTGCCATCAGTCCCCCTAGCGGGAGAACAGATACGCAGTATTTT.

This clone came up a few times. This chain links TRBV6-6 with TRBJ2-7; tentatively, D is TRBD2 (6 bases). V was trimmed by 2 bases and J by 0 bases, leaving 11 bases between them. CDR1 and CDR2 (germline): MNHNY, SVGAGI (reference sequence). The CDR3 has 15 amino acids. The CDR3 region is CASSYRAGSSYEQYF. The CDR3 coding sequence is TGTGCCAGCAGTTACAGGGCGGGATCCTCCTACGAGCAGTACTTC.

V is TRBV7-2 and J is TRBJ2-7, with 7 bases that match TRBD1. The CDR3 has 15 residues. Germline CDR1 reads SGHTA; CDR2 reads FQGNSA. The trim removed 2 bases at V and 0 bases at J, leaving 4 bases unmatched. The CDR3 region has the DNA TGTGCCAGCAGCTTAATCAGGGGGAGCTCCTACGAGCAGTACTTC. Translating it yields CASSLIRGSSYEQYF.

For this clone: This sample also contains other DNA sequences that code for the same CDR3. The CDR3 sequence is CASGIYGYTF. Here the CDR3 DNA reads TGTGCCAGCGGAATATATGGCTACACCTTC. J is TRBJ1-2 and V is TRBV28, with unresolved D. This CDR3 contains 10 residues. CDR1 is MDHEN and CDR2 is SYDVKM in the germline V gene. Trimming removed 8 bases from V and 5 bases from J, with 6 bases in between.

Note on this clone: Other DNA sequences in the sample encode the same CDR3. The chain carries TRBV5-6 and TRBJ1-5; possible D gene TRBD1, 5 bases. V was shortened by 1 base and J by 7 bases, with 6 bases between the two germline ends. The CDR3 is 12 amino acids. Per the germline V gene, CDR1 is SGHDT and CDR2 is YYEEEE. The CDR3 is CASSLWGQPQHF. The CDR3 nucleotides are TGTGCCAGCAGCTTGTGGGGGCAGCCCCAGCATTTT.

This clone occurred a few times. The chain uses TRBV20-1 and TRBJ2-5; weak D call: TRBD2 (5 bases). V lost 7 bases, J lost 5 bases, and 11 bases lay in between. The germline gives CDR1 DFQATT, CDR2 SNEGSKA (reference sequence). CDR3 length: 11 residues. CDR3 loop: CSEGGPETQYF. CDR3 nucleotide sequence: TGCAGTGAGGGCGGGCCGGAGACCCAGTACTTC.

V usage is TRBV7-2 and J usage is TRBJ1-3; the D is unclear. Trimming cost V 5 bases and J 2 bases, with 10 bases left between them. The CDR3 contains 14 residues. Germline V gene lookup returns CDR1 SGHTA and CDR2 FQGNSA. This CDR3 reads CASSRGGAGNTIYF. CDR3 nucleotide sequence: TGTGCCAGCAGCCGCGGAGGAGCTGGAAACACCATATATTTT.

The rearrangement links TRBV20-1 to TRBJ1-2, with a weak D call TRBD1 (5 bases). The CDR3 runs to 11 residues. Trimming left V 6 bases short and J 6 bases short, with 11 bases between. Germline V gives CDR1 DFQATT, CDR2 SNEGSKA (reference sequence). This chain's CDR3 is CSAGEYDGYTF. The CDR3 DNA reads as TGCAGTGCGGGGGAATACGATGGCTACACCTTC.

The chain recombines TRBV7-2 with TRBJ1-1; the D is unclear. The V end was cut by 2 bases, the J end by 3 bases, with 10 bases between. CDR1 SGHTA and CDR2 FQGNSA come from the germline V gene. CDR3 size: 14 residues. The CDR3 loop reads CASSLITEYTEAFF. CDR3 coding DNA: TGTGCCAGCAGCTTAATTACAGAATACACTGAAGCTTTCTTT.

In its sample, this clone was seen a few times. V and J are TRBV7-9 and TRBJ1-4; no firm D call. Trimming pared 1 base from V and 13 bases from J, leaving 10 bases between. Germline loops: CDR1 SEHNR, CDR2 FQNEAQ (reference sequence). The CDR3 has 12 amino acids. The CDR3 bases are TGTGCCAGCAGCTTAGGAAGCCGGCCACTGTTTTTT. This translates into CASSLGSRPLFF.

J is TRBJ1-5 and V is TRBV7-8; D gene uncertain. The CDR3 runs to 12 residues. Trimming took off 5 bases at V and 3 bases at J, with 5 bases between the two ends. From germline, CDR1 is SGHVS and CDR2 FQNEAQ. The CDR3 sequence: CASSLPNQPQHF. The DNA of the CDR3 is TGTGCCAGCAGCCTCCCCAATCAGCCCCAGCATTTT.

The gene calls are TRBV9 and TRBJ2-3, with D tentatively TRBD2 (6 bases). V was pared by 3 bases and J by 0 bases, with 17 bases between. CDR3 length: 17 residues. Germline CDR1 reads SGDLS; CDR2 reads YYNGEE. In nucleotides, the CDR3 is TGTGCCAGCAGCGCTCGAAGGAGCGGGCTCAGCACAGATACGCAGTATTTT. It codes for CASSARRSGLSTDTQYF.

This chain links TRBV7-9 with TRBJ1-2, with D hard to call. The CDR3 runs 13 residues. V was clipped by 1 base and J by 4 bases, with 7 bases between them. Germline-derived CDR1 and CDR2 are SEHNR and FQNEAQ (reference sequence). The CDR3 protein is CASSLGSTYGYTF. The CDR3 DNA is TGTGCCAGCAGCTTAGGCAGCACCTATGGCTACACCTTC.

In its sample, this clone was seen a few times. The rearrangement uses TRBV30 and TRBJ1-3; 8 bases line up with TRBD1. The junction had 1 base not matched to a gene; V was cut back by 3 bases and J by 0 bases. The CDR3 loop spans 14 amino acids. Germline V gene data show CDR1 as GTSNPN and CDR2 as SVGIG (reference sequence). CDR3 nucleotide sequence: TGTGCCTGGAGAGACAGGGGCTCTGGAAACACCATATATTTT. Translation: CAWRDRGSGNTIYF.

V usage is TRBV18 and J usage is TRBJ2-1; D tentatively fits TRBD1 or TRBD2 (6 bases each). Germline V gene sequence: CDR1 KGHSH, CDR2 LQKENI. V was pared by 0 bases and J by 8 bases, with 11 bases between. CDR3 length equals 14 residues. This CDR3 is CASSPPGGGHEQFF. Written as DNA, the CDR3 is TGTGCCAGCTCACCACCAGGAGGGGGGCATGAGCAGTTCTTC.

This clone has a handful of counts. CDR3 protein: CASSPVKPGQGAYEQYF. The CDR3 DNA reads as TGTGCCAGCAGCCCAGTAAAACCGGGACAGGGGGCTTACGAGCAGTACTTC. V and J are TRBV21-1 and TRBJ2-7; no check of the table's D call, TRBD1, against the DNA was made. TRBV21-1 is assigned pseudogene status. The CDR3 contains 17 residues.

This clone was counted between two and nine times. This CDR3 reads CASSRRERDTEAFF. The CDR3 nucleotides read TGCGCCAGCAGTCGGCGAGAAAGAGACACTGAAGCTTTCTTT. V gene TRBV23-1 combines with J gene TRBJ1-1; D is unresolved. Being an ORF, TRBV23-1 has a function that is uncertain. Trimming shortened V by 4 bases and J by 3 bases, and 12 bases separated the two germline ends. The CDR3 contains 14 residues.